This T cell receptor (beta chain) was captured by sequencing in a study of blood T cell repertoires in COVID-19. Study details: Donors in the United States, Italy and Spain gave samples during acute or convalescent COVID-19. T cells, B-cell-depleted T cells, or PBMCs provided the cDNA or gDNA that served as material.

Authors' analysis steps: Cell counts per sample came from amplifying reference gene primers. Here immunoSEQ multiplex PCR was the method, and the copy in TCRdb shows in-frame clones only, minus some. V and J calls and clone size are as listed in that table; D and trimming were resolved from the DNA. The data hold approximately 12,000 clones, with more than 80% observed a single time. This CDR3 has 20 amino acids. The V and J ends lost 0 bases and 8 bases, in that order; junction bases with no gene match: 18. Germline V gene data show CDR1 as LGHNT and CDR2 as FRNRAP. This clonotype was sampled from a human donor in a cohort sampled during active COVID-19. The specimen was peripheral blood. This chain joins TRBV12-5 and TRBJ2-2, with TRBD1 matching over 10 bases. The CDR3, as DNA: TGTGCTAGTGGTTTGGTACCCGGGACAGGGGTATGGGACCCTATGGGGGAGCTGTTTTTT. Its translation is CASGLVPGTGVWDPMGELFF.